The clone carrying this T cell receptor beta chain appeared once. Its antigen is as yet unknown. The CDR3 spans 17 residues. Germline V gene data show CDR1 as LGHNA and CDR2 as YSLEER. Unmatched junction bases numbered 10, after V lost 0 bases and J lost 7 bases. This entry is derived from a study of cytomegalovirus exposure and HLA in healthy donors. Study background: Ancestry clustering placed about 86% of 350 to 500 genotyped donors in the Caucasian-associated cluster.

The study's findings and limits: According to an earlier analysis, most TCR beta V segments yielded productive rearrangements about 90% or about 30% of the time. In a later analysis, HLA-associated beta chains showed higher expansion and lower generation probabilities than comparable chains. Sequencing depth roughly uniform across donors was assumed in presence/absence analyses.

This PCR relied on a set of 60 Vbeta primers and 13 Jbeta primers. Profiling relied on immunoSEQ multiplex PCR, and the TCRdb table lists in-frame clones only, not all of them. The sample yields 100,000 or so clones, over 12% seen once. This chain joins TRBV4-3 and TRBJ1-4, with 8 bases matching TRBD1. Sequencing input: PBMCs. This sequence was found in a female donor in good health and CMV-seronegative. CDR3 in amino acids: CASSQDRSQGASEKLFF. As DNA, the CDR3 is TGCGCCAGCAGCCAAGATAGGTCCCAGGGGGCTTCTGAAAAACTGTTTTTT.